Each of the 22 T cell receptor beta chains below was sequenced from the same sample in a study of T-cell reconstitution after alpha-beta-depleted transplantation in children. The TCRbeta library incorporated unique molecular identifiers. TCRdb recomputed calls from the PCR reads with MiXCR, one row per CDR3 protein. The sample lists roughly 670,000 distinct CDR3 sequences, over 10% seen once, with approximately 0.8% in the top ten. The sequenced sample was PBMCs, obtained before TCRalphabeta/CD19-depleted stem cell transplant. Every receptor here comes from a girl aged 2 to 9 with congenital amegakaryocytic thrombocytopenia, due to receive a stem cell transplant.

This clonotype was seen many times. V gene TRBV6-6 combines with J gene TRBJ2-5, with 7 bases aligning to TRBD2. V shed 7 bases, J shed 5 bases, and the junction held 7 bases outside the gene matches. The CDR3 totals 13 residues. Germline V gene sequence: CDR1 MNHNY, CDR2 SVGAGI (reference sequence). The CDR3 loop reads CASTQSGIETQYF. CDR3 nucleotides: TGTGCCAGCACCCAGAGCGGGATCGAGACCCAGTACTTC.

This clonotype was counted many times. The chain carries TRBV20-1 and TRBJ1-6, with D maybe TRBD1 (6 bases). The germline V gene has CDR1 DFQATT and CDR2 SNEGSKA (reference sequence). The CDR3 covers 14 residues. V was cut by 5 bases and J by 6 bases, with 14 bases left in between. The CDR3 loop reads CSAQGGTSNSPLHF. In DNA, the CDR3 is TGCAGTGCTCAAGGAGGGACATCTAATTCACCCCTCCACTTT.

This clonotype has just a few counts. This chain uses TRBV5-1 with TRBJ2-7, with TRBD2 as a possible D gene (5 bases). Deletions cut 7 bases from V and 4 bases from J, with 15 bases between. CDR3 length: 13 amino acids. Germline assignment: CDR1 SGHRS and CDR2 YFSETQ. The CDR3 region is CASSRSGGYEQYF. CDR3 in DNA: TGCGCCAGCTCTCGGAGCGGAGGTTACGAGCAGTACTTC.

This clonotype was counted at least ten times. The chain has TRBV12-3 or TRBV12-4 and TRBJ2-3, with D uncertain. The CDR3 runs 12 residues. V was clipped by 3 bases and J by 6 bases, with 7 bases between them. CDR3 bases: TGTGCCAGCAGTTTCGGTCTGGATACGCAGTATTTT. It translates to CASSFGLDTQYF.

Concerning this clonotype itself: A much larger clone lies a single base off, so this may be a read error. The chain combines TRBV20-1 with TRBJ2-3, with D tentatively TRBD2 (5 bases). The CDR3 sequence is 14 residues long. Germline V gene lookup returns CDR1 DFQATT and CDR2 SNEGSKA (reference sequence). This chain's CDR3 is CSAAGTGGTDTKYF. The CDR3 DNA follows: TGCAGTGCCGCCGGAACCGGAGGCACAGATACGAAGTATTTT.

The chain uses TRBV5-1 and TRBJ2-1; D remains ambiguous. The CDR3 is made up of 17 amino acids. The V end was cut by 2 bases, the J end by 5 bases, with 20 bases between. Germline V gene lookup returns CDR1 SGHRS and CDR2 YFSETQ. For the CDR3, the DNA is TGCGCCAGCAGCTTTCTTGCCGGAGCGCCATCAAACAATGAGCAGTTCTTC. It specifies CASSFLAGAPSNNEQFF.

This clonotype was recorded many times. The chain recombines TRBV5-1 with TRBJ1-6; D possibly corresponds to TRBD1 (5 bases). Trimming removed 0 bases from V and 7 bases from J, with 17 bases in between. The germline V gene has CDR1 SGHRS and CDR2 YFSETQ. The CDR3 extends over 17 amino acids. The CDR3 loop is CASSLEGSKSANSPLHF. CDR3 DNA: TGCGCCAGCAGCTTGGAGGGGAGCAAATCCGCCAATTCACCCCTCCACTTT.

This clonotype was recorded at least ten times. V gene TRBV5-1 combines with J gene TRBJ1-2; D remains ambiguous. This CDR3 has 14 amino acids. The V gene's germline CDR1 is SGHRS and CDR2 YFSETQ. Deletions cut 4 bases from V and 0 bases from J, with 10 bases between. CDR3 region: CASSVDGANYGYTF. For the CDR3, the DNA is TGCGCCAGCAGCGTGGACGGAGCTAACTATGGCTACACCTTC.

The genes are TRBV7-9 and TRBJ1-1, with a weak D call TRBD1 (6 bases). CDR1 and CDR2 (germline): SEHNR, FQNEAQ (reference sequence). V was trimmed by 1 base and J by 9 bases, leaving 9 bases between them. This CDR3 spans 12 amino acids. CDR3: CASSLDRDQAFF. The DNA of the CDR3 is TGTGCCAGCAGCTTAGACAGGGACCAAGCTTTCTTT.

As for this clonotype: Being one base from a much bigger clone, this may be a read error. The genes are TRBV4-2 and TRBJ1-4; D may be TRBD1 (6 bases). The CDR3 runs to 16 residues. V dropped 3 bases and J dropped 7 bases, with 18 bases sitting between them. The germline gives CDR1 LGHNA, CDR2 YNFKEQ. The CDR3 here is CASSQDRVGAREKLFF. The CDR3 DNA sequence: TGTGCCAGCAGCCAGGACCGGGTGGGGGCCCGTGAAAAACTGTTTTTT.

There are many counts of this clonotype. V is TRBV6-5 and J is TRBJ1-1, with D perhaps TRBD1 (6 bases). Between the trimmed V and J ends, which lost 2 bases and 8 bases, there was a span of 9 bases. Per germline, CDR1 MNHEY and CDR2 SVGAGI. There are 12 residues in the CDR3. For the CDR3, the DNA is TGTGCCAGCAGTTACCGAACAGGGGAAGCTTTCTTT. The encoded protein is CASSYRTGEAFF.

In its sample, this clonotype was seen a few times. The chain recombines TRBV29-1 with TRBJ2-4; TRBD1 is a possible D gene (6 bases). Germline CDR1 reads SQVTM; CDR2 reads ANQGSEA. Trimming left V 0 bases short and J 1 base short, with 16 bases between. This CDR3 is 17 amino acids long. CDR3 sequence: CSVEDAAAGVAKNIQYF. CDR3 DNA sequence: TGCAGCGTTGAAGATGCGGCGGCAGGGGTTGCCAAAAACATTCAGTACTTC.

This clonotype was seen a handful of times. J is TRBJ2-3 and V is TRBV3-1; 9 nucleotides agree with TRBD2. This CDR3 region has 18 residues. Germline trimming cut 1 base from V and 4 bases from J; bases unmatched to any gene: 12. CDR1 is LGHDT and CDR2 is YNNKEL in the germline V gene (reference sequence). The CDR3 coding sequence is TGTGCCAGCAGCCAAGTTGGCCAGACGGGACTAGCTCCAGATACGCAGTATTTT. It encodes CASSQVGQTGLAPDTQYF.

In this sample, this clonotype turned up many times. The chain recombines TRBV20-1 with TRBJ1-2, with TRBD1 matching over 9 bases. The V and J ends lost 5 bases and 6 bases, in that order; junction bases with no gene match: 7. Germline V gene lookup returns CDR1 DFQATT and CDR2 SNEGSKA (reference sequence). This CDR3 spans 13 amino acids. As DNA, the CDR3 is TGCAGTGCTCTGGACAGGGGACGGAATGGCTACACCTTC. Translating it yields CSALDRGRNGYTF.

This clonotype was counted many times. The V and J genes are TRBV29-1 and TRBJ2-1; D call uncertain. V gave up 6 bases and J gave up 9 bases, with 15 bases separating them. Germline V CDR1 and CDR2: SQVTM, ANQGSEA. This CDR3 is 12 amino acids long. CDR3 amino acids: CSVAVSLFEQFF. CDR3 nucleotide sequence: TGCAGCGTGGCGGTAAGCCTTTTTGAGCAGTTCTTC.

This clonotype was counted a few times. This chain links TRBV29-1 with TRBJ1-4, with unresolved D. From germline, CDR1 is SQVTM and CDR2 ANQGSEA. The CDR3 covers 13 residues. V was trimmed by 2 bases and J by 5 bases, leaving 9 bases between them. CDR3 sequence (DNA): TGCAGCGTTGAACGAGGGAGGAATGAAAAACTGTTTTTT. Its translation: CSVERGRNEKLFF.

V is TRBV28 and J is TRBJ2-7; a possible D gene is TRBD2 (6 bases). There are 14 residues in the CDR3. The V gene's germline CDR1 is MDHEN and CDR2 SYDVKM. The ends were cut back, 6 bases at V and 5 bases at J, with 17 bases in the middle. Here the CDR3 reads CASRSGRGTHEQYF. CDR3 DNA: TGTGCCAGCAGATCGGGGCGGGGCACCCACGAGCAGTACTTC.

The chain recombines TRBV4-1 with TRBJ2-2; 7 bases agree with TRBD2. Trimming cost V 3 bases and J 2 bases; bases outside gene matches: 6. This CDR3 region has 16 residues. The germline gives CDR1 MGHRA, CDR2 YSYEKL. This chain's CDR3 is CASSHLSAGNTGELFF. Written as DNA, the CDR3 is TGCGCCAGCAGCCACCTCTCAGCGGGAAACACCGGGGAGCTGTTTTTT.

This clonotype was detected ten times or more. The gene calls are TRBV20-1 and TRBJ2-1, with TRBD2 as a possible D gene (5 bases). The length of the CDR3 is 15 residues. From germline, CDR1 is DFQATT and CDR2 SNEGSKA (reference sequence). Trimming pared 1 base from V and 4 bases from J, leaving 14 bases between. The CDR3 region has the DNA TGCAGTGCTAGAGGGGCGGGCCTAGGGTACAATGAGCAGTTCTTC. It translates to CSARGAGLGYNEQFF.

This clonotype was counted many times. This rearrangement joins TRBV20-1 to TRBJ2-1; TRBD2 agrees at 11 bases. V lost 4 bases to trimming and J lost 8 bases; unmatched junction nucleotides: 4. Germline CDR1 reads DFQATT; CDR2 reads SNEGSKA (reference sequence). The CDR3 covers 13 residues. The CDR3 DNA reads TGCAGTGCTAAAAAGGGACTAGCGGATGAGCAGTTCTTC. Translating gives CSAKKGLADEQFF.

The table lists this clonotype with a few counts. The CDR3 is CASSLLRLAGVGARYEQYF. CDR3 DNA: TGCGCCAGCAGCTTGCTAAGACTAGCGGGAGTAGGGGCACGATACGAGCAGTACTTC. The V call is TRBV5-1, the J call TRBJ2-7, with TRBD2 identical over 12 bases. This CDR3 has 19 amino acids. V gave up 1 base and J gave up 4 bases; unmatched junction bases: 15. Germline CDR1 SGHRS, CDR2 YFSETQ.

Turning to this clonotype: One base away lies a much larger clone, so this may be a sequencing read error. J is TRBJ1-1 and V is TRBV12-3 or TRBV12-4; D call uncertain. The CDR3 is 13 residues long. Trimming cost V 5 bases and J 9 bases, with 16 bases left between them. CDR3 nucleotide sequence: TGTGCCAGCAGTCAAACGGGAGGGTTCAAAGCTTTCTTT. It codes for CASSQTGGFKAFF.